The T cell receptor (beta chain) described here comes from a study of beta chain features in type 1 diabetes. Expressed TCRB transcripts got sequenced, as all isolated RNA was reverse transcribed. Here immunoSEQ multiplex PCR was the method, and the copy in TCRdb shows in-frame clones only, minus some. Of around 340,000 clones in the sample, roughly a fifth were seen once. Germline V gene lookup returns CDR1 SEHNR and CDR2 FQNEAQ (reference sequence). The CDR3 consists of 11 residues. Trimming shortened V by 2 bases and J by 6 bases, and 5 bases separated the two germline ends. Broader study findings: Any PCR bias toward short templates would affect both groups alike. Sampled from patients, naive, central memory and Treg TCRB repertoires appeared more similar than those sampled from healthy donors. The VDJ junctions of type 1 diabetes patients carried fewer insertions and more deletions. HLA influence on TCRB rearrangement stayed unresolved here.

On this clone itself: Its antigen remains unknown.

The chain combines TRBV7-9 with TRBJ2-7; D is ambiguous. This sequence originates from a woman in her late teens or twenties in good health. The sample was naive CD4+ T cells from blood. DNA for the CDR3: TGTGCCAGCAGCTTACCGGGCGAGCAGTACTTC. Encoded protein: CASSLPGEQYF.